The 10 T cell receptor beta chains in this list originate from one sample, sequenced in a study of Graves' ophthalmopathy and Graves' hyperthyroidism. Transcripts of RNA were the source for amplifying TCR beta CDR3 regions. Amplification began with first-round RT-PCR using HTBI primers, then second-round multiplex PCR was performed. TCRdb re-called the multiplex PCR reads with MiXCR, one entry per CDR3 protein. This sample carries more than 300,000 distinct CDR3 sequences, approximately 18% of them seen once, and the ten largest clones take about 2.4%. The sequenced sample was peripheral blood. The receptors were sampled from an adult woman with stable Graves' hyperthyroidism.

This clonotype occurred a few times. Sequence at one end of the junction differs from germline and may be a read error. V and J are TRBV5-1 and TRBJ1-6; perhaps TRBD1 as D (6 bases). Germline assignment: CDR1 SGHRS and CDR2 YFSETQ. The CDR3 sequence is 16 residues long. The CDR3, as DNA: TGCGCCAACAGCTTGGCTCTTGGGACACATAATTCACCCCTCCACTTT. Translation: CANSLALGTHNSPLHF.

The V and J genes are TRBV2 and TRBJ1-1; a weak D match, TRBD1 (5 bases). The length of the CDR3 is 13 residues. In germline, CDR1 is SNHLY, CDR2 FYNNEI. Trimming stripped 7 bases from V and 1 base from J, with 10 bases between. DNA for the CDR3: TGTGCCAGCATGAGGGACCCGAACACTGAAGCTTTCTTT. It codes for CASMRDPNTEAFF. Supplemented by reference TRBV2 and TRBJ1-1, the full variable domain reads EPEVTQTPSHQVTQMGQEVILRCVPISNHLYFYWYRQILGQKVEFLVSFYNNEISEKSEIFDDQFSVERPDGSNFTLKIRSTKLEDSAMYFCASMRDPNTEAFFGQGTRLTVV.

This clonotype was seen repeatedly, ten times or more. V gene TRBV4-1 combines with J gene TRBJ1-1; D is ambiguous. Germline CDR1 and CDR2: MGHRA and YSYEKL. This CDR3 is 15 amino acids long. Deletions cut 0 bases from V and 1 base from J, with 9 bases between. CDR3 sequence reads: CASSQDGGWNTEAFF. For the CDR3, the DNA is TGCGCCAGCAGCCAAGATGGAGGTTGGAACACTGAAGCTTTCTTT.

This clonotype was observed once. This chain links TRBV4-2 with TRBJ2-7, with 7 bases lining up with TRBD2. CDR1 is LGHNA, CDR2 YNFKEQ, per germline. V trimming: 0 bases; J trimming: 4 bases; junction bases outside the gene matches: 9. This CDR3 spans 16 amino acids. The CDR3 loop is CASSQDSGGTTYEQYF. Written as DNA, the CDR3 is TGTGCCAGCAGCCAAGATTCGGGGGGAACTACGTACGAGCAGTACTTC.

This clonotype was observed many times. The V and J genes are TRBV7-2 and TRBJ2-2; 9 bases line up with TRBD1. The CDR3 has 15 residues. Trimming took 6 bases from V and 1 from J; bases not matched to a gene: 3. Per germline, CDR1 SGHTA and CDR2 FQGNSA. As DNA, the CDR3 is TGTGCCAGCAGGACGGGACAGGGGAACACCGGGGAGCTGTTTTTT. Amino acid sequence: CASRTGQGNTGELFF.

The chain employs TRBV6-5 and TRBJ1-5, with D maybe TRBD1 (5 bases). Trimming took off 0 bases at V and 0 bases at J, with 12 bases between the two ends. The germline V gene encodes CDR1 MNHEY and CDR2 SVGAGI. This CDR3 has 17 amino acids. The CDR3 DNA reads TGTGCCAGCAGTTACTCCCCGGCAGGGTATAGCAATCAGCCCCAGCATTTT. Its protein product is CASSYSPAGYSNQPQHF.

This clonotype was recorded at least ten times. CDR3 amino acids: CASSQEGSNYGYTF. CDR3 bases: TGTGCCAGTAGCCAGGAAGGCAGTAACTATGGCTACACCTTC. The V gene is TRBV19, the J gene TRBJ1-2; D unresolved. V was trimmed by 6 bases and J by 1 base, leaving 12 bases between them. There are 14 residues in the CDR3. From germline, CDR1 is LNHDA and CDR2 SQIVND (reference sequence).

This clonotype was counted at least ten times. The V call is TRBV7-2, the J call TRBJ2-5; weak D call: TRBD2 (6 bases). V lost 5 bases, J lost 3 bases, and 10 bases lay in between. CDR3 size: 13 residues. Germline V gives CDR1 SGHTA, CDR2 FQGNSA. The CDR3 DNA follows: TGTGCCAGCAGCCAGACTAGGAAAGAGACCCAGTACTTC. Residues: CASSQTRKETQYF.

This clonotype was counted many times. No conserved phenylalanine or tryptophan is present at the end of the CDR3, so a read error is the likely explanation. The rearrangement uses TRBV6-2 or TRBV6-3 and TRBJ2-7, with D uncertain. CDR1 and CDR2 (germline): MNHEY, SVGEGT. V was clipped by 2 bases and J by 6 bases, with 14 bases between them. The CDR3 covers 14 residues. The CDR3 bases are TGTGCCAGCAGTTACCGGGCAGCGCTGAGCGAGCAGTACCTC. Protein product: CASSYRAALSEQYL.

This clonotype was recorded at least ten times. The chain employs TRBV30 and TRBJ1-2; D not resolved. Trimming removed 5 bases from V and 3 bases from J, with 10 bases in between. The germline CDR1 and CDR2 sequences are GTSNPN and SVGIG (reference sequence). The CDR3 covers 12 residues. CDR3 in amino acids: CAWSRRDYGYTF. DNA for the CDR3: TGTGCCTGGTCACGACGGGACTATGGCTACACCTTC.